These T cell receptor beta chains were read from a single sample in a study of cytomegalovirus exposure and HLA in healthy donors. Profiling relied on immunoSEQ multiplex PCR, and the TCRdb table lists in-frame clones only, not all of them. The table has 90,000 to 120,000 clones, approximately 79% seen once. Sample: PBMCs. All receptors come from a woman aged 40 to 55 in good health and CMV-seropositive. Each CDR3 is given with its conserved first and last residue. D genes are given only for firm matches.

D gene,J gene,V gene,CDR3 protein
TRBD1,TRBJ1-1,TRBV28,CASSLGDRVGEAFF
-,TRBJ2-5,TRBV7-9,CASSLIGSQETQYF
-,TRBJ1-4,TRBV20-1,CSASPVEVF
TRBD1,TRBJ2-4,TRBV2,CASSLGLTGGDAQYF
-,TRBJ1-1,TRBV7-9,CASSLRDPNTEAFF
TRBD1,TRBJ2-7,TRBV5-4,CASSHAGQGRYEQYF
TRBD1,TRBJ2-5,TRBV5-6,CASRPTGGGWTQYF
TRBD1,TRBJ2-2,TRBV12-5,CASSPKQGISGPGELFF
TRBD2,TRBJ2-2,TRBV6-5,CASSYWAGVGGELFF
-,TRBJ1-2,TRBV25-1,CASSASAGRGTGDYGYTF
TRBD2,TRBJ2-7,TRBV30,CAWGRGGPEQYF
TRBD1,TRBJ1-1,TRBV30,CAWIPGGRGNTEAFF
-,TRBJ1-2,TRBV5-1,CASSETGDYGYTF
TRBD2,TRBJ2-1,TRBV15,CATSPAGGSYNEQFF
TRBD1,TRBJ2-3,TRBV4-3,CASSQDPRDREDTQYF
TRBD2,TRBJ2-7,TRBV18,CASSSTSSGPYEQYF
TRBD1,TRBJ2-1,TRBV7-3,CASSSRVGGPYNEQFF
TRBD2,TRBJ2-1,TRBV29-1,CSAKPTSGRLHNEQFF
TRBD1,TRBJ1-1,TRBV7-3,CASSLGTGNTEAFF
-,TRBJ1-1,TRBV6-5,CASSYLPEGNTEAFF
TRBD2,TRBJ2-1,TRBV7-9,CASSRGETSYNEQFF
-,TRBJ1-5,TRBV18,CASSPPGGNQPQHF